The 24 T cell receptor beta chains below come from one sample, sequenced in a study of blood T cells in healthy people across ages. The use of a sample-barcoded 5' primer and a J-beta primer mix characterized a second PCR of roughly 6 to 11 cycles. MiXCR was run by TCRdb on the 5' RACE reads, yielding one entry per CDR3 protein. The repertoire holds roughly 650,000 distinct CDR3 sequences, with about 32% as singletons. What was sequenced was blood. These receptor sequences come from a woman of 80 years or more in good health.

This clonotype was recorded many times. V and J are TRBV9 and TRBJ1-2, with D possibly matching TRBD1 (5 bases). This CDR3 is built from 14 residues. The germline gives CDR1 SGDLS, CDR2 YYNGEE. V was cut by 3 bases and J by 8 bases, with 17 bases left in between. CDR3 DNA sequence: TGTGCCAGCAGCGCCGGGACGGCCCTTTGGGGCTACACCTTC. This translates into CASSAGTALWGYTF.

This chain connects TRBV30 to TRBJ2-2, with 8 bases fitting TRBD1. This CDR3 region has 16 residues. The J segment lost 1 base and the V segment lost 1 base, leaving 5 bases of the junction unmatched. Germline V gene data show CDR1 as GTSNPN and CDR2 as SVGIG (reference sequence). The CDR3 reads CAWSGDRGRNTGELFF. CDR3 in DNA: TGTGCCTGGAGTGGAGACAGGGGAAGGAACACCGGGGAGCTGTTTTTT.

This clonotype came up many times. CDR3 sequence (DNA): TGCAGTGCTAGAGATCTGGGACAGGGGACCGGTAACTATGGCTACACCTTC. The encoded protein is CSARDLGQGTGNYGYTF. V usage is TRBV20-1 and J usage is TRBJ1-2; 10 bases agree with TRBD1. Germline V gene data show CDR1 as DFQATT and CDR2 as SNEGSKA (reference sequence). Trimming removed 0 bases from V and 1 base from J; junction bases left unmatched: 8. The CDR3 runs 17 residues.

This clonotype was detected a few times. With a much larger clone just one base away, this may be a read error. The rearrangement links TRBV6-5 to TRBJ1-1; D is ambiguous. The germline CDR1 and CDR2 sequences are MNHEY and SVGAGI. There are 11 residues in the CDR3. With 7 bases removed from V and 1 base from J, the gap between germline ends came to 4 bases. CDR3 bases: TGTGCCAGCACCCGGAACACTGAAGCTTTCTTT. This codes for CASTRNTEAFF.

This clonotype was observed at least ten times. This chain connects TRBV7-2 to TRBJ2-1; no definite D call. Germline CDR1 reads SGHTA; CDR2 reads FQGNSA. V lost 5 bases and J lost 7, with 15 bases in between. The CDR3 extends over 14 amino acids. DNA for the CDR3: TGTGCCAGCAGCCCAGACCCCAACGGAAATGAGCAGTTCTTC. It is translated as CASSPDPNGNEQFF.

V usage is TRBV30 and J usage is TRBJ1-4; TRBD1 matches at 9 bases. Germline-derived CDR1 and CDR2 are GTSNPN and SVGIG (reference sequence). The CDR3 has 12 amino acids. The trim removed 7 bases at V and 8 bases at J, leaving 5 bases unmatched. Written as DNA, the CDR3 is TGTGCCTCCGACAGGGGGAGAGAAAAACTGTTTTTT. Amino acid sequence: CASDRGREKLFF.

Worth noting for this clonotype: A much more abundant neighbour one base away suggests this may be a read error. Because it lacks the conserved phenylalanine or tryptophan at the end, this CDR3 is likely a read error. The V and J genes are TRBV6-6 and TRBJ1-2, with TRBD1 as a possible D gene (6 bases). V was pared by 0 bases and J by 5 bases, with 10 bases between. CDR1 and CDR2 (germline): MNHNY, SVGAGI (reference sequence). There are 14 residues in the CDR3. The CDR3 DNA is TGTGCCAGCAGTTACTCGAGGGGGGAGTATGGCTACACCTCC. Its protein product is CASSYSRGEYGYTS.

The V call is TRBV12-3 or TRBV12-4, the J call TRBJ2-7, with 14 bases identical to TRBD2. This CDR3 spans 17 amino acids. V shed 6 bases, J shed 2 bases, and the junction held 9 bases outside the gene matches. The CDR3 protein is CASSLAGLAGDPYEQYF. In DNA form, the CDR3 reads TGTGCCAGCAGCCTAGCGGGACTAGCGGGAGACCCCTACGAGCAGTACTTC.

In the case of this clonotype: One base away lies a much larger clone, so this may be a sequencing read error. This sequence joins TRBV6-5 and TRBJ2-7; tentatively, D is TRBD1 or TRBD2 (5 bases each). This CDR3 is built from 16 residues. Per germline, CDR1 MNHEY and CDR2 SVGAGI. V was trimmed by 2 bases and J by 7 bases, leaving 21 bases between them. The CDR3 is CASSYGLVGDHNEQYF. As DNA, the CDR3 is TGTGCCAGCAGTTACGGTCTAGTCGGGGACCACAATGAGCAGTACTTC.

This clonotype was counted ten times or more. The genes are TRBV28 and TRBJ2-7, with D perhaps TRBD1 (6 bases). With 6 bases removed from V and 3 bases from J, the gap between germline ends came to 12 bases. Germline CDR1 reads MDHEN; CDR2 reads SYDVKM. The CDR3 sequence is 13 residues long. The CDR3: CASRATGVYEQYF. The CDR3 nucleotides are TGTGCCAGCAGAGCGACAGGAGTCTACGAGCAGTACTTC.

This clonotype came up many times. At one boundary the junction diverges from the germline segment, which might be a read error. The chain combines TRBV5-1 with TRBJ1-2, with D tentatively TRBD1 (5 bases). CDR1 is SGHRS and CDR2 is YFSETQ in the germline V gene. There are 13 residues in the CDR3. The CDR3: CASSLRGDYGYTF. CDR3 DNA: TGTGCCAGCAGCTTACGGGGGGACTATGGCTACACCTTC.

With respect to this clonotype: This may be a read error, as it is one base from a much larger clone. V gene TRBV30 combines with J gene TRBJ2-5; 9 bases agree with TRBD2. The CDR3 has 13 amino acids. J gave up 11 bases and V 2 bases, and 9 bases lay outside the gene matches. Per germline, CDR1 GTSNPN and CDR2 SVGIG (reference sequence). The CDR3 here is CAWSRRGGNEQYF. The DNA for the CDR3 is TGTGCCTGGAGTCGGCGGGGGGGCAATGAGCAGTACTTC.

The CDR3 spells CASRLRQTHSGANVLTF. CDR3 bases: TGTGCCAGCAGGCTTCGACAGACACACTCTGGGGCCAACGTCCTGACTTTC. The gene calls are TRBV7-2 and TRBJ2-6, with D maybe TRBD1 (5 bases). The germline gives CDR1 SGHTA, CDR2 FQGNSA. The V and J ends lost 6 bases and 0 bases respectively, with 15 bases between them. The CDR3 has 17 residues.

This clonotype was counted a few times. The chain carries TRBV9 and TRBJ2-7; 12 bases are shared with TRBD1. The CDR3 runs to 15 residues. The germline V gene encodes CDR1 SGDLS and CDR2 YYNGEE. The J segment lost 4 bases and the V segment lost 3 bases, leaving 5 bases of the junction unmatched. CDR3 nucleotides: TGTGCCAGCAGCGGGGGACAGGGGGCTCAGTACGAGCAGTACTTC. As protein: CASSGGQGAQYEQYF.

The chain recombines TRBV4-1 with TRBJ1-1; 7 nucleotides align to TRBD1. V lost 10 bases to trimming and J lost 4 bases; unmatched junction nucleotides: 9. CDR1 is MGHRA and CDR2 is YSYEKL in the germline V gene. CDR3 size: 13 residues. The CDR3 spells CATRLTGTTEAFF. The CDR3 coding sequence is TGCGCCACTAGGTTGACAGGGACCACTGAAGCTTTCTTT.

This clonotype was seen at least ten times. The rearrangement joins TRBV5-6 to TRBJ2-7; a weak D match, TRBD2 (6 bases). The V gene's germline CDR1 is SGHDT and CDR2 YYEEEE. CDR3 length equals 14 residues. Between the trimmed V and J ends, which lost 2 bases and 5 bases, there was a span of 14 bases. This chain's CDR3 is CASSFLRGSDEQYF. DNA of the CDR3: TGTGCCAGCAGCTTTTTGCGGGGTAGCGACGAGCAGTACTTC.

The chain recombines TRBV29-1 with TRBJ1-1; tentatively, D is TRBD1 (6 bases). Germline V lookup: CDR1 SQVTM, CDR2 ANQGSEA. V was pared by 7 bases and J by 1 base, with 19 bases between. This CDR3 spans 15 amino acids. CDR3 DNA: TGCAGCGCACAGACTTTCAGGGGAGGGAACACTGAAGCTTTCTTT. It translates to CSAQTFRGGNTEAFF.

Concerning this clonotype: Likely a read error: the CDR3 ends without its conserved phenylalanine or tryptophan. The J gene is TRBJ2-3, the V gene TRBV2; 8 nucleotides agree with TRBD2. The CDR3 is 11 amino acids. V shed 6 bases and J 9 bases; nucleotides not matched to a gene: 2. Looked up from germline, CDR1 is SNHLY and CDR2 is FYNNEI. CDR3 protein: CASRWTSTQYL. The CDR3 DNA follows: TGTGCCAGCAGGTGGACTAGCACGCAGTATTTG.

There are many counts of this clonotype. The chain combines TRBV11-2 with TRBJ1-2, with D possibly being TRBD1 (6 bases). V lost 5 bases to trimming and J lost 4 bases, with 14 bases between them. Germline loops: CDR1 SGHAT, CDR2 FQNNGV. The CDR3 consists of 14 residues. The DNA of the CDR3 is TGTGCCAGCAGCCGAGGGGGAGCTGTCTATGGCTACACCTTC. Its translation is CASSRGGAVYGYTF.

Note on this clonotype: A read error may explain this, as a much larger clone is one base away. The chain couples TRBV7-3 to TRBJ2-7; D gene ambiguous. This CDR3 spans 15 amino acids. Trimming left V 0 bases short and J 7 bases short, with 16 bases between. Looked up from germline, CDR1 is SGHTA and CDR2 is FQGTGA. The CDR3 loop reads CASSLTQAMYNEQYF. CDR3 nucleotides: TGTGCCAGCAGCTTAACACAAGCGATGTACAATGAGCAGTACTTC.

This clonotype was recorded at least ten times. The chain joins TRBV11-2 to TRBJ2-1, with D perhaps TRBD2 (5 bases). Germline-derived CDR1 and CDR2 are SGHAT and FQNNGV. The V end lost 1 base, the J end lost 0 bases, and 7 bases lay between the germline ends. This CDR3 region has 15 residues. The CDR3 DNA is TGTGCCAGCAGCTTAGTACTAGTCTCCTACAATGAGCAGTTCTTC. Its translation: CASSLVLVSYNEQFF. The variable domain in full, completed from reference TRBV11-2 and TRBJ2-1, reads EAGVAQSPRYKIIEKRQSVAFWCNPISGHATLYWYQQILGQGPKLLIQFQNNGVVDDSQLPKDRFSAERLKGVDSTLKIQPAKLEDSAVYLCASSLVLVSYNEQFFGPGTRLTVL.

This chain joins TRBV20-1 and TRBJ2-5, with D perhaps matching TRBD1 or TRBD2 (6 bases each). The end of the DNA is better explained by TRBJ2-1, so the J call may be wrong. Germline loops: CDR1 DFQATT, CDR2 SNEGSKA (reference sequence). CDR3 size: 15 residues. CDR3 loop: CSAGLGGLGKETQFF. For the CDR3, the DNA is TGCAGTGCTGGTCTTGGGGGGCTTGGTAAAGAGACCCAGTTCTTC.

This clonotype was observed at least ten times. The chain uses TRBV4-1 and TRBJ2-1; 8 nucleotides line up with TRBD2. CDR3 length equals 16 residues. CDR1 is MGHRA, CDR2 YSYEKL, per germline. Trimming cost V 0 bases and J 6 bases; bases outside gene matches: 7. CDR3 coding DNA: TGCGCCAGCAGCCAAGAAGGACGGGGGGGCCCCAATGAGCAGTTCTTC. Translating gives CASSQEGRGGPNEQFF.

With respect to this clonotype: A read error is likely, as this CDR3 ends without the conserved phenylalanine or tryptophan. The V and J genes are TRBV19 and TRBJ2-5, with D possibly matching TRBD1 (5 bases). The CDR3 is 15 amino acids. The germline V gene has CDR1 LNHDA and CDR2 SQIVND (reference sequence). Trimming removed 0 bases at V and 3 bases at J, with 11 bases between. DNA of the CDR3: TGTGCCAGTAGTATAGATAGGGGCGGTGAAGAGACCCAGTACGTC. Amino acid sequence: CASSIDRGGEETQYV.